The 11 T cell receptor beta chains below all came from one sample that was sequenced in a study of blood T cell repertoires in COVID-19. Clones were read by immunoSEQ multiplex PCR, and TCRdb kept only the in-frame ones, dropping some. The sample records about 78,000 clones, around nine tenths being singletons. The specimen sequenced was peripheral blood. The receptors stem from a man aged 50-60 years with active or convalescent COVID-19.

This chain joins TRBV28 and TRBJ1-1; tentatively, D is TRBD1 (5 bases). The germline gives CDR1 MDHEN, CDR2 SYDVKM. The CDR3 totals 13 residues. V was clipped by 5 bases and J by 1 base, with 8 bases between them. CDR3 in amino acids: CASSTGQNTEAFF. The CDR3 DNA is TGTGCCAGCAGTACAGGACAGAACACTGAAGCTTTCTTT.

CDR3 sequence (DNA): TGTGCCACCAGCAGAGATCTAGGTATAACTAGCTCCTACGAGCAGTACGTC. Residues: CATSRDLGITSSYEQYV. The V call is TRBV15, the J call TRBJ2-7; perhaps TRBD2 as D (5 bases). Germline values: CDR1 LNHNV, CDR2 YYDKDF (reference sequence). V was trimmed by 0 bases and J by 0 bases, leaving 15 bases between them. The CDR3 spans 17 residues.

This clone was recorded a few times. The chain combines TRBV5-1 with TRBJ1-1, with 8 bases aligning to TRBD1. The V segment lost 1 base and the J segment 2 bases; nucleotides outside the gene matches: 4. CDR1 and CDR2 from the germline V gene are SGHRS and YFSETQ. The CDR3 length is 15 residues. For the CDR3, the DNA is TGCGCCAGCAGCTTGACGGGACAGGTCAACACTGAAGCTTTCTTT. Its translation: CASSLTGQVNTEAFF.

The rearrangement uses TRBV5-4 and TRBJ2-5; 11 bases line up with TRBD1. CDR3 size: 15 residues. The germline CDR1 and CDR2 sequences are SGHNT and YYREEE (reference sequence). V lost 3 bases and J lost 5; bases outside the gene matches: 6. For the CDR3, the DNA is TGTGCCAGCAGCTACCGGGACAGGGGGATGGAGACCCAGTACTTC. Amino acid sequence: CASSYRDRGMETQYF.

This clone was picked up one time. This rearrangement joins TRBV2 to TRBJ2-5; 12 positions match TRBD2. V lost 8 bases, J lost 3 bases, and 10 bases stayed unmatched. Germline values: CDR1 SNHLY, CDR2 FYNNEI. The length of the CDR3 is 16 residues. CDR3 region: CASGRGLAGPKETQYF. The CDR3 DNA sequence: TGTGCCAGCGGAAGAGGACTAGCGGGACCCAAAGAGACCCAGTACTTC. Full variable domain (remainder filled in from reference TRBV2 and TRBJ2-5): EPEVTQTPSHQVTQMGQEVILRCVPISNHLYFYWYRQILGQKVEFLVSFYNNEISEKSEIFDDQFSVERPDGSNFTLKIRSTKLEDSAMYFCASGRGLAGPKETQYFGPGTRLLVL.

The chain joins TRBV28 to TRBJ2-2; TRBD1 agrees at 9 bases. Germline loops: CDR1 MDHEN, CDR2 SYDVKM. V lost 2 bases and J lost 4; bases outside the gene matches: 2. CDR3 length equals 15 residues. CDR3 nucleotides: TGTGCCAGCAGTTTAAACAGGGGGCTCACCGGGGAGCTGTTTTTT. Protein: CASSLNRGLTGELFF.

V usage is TRBV19 and J usage is TRBJ2-1; 8 bases line up with TRBD2. Germline V gives CDR1 LNHDA, CDR2 SQIVND (reference sequence). After removal of 4 bases from V and 9 bases from J, the junction contained 5 bases not matched to a gene. The CDR3 spans 13 residues. The CDR3, as DNA: TGTGCCAGTAGTAAACCTGCGGGGGGTGAGCAGTTCTTC. Encoded protein: CASSKPAGGEQFF.

This chain connects TRBV28 to TRBJ1-5; a possible D gene is TRBD1 (6 bases). This CDR3 contains 15 residues. Germline CDR1 and CDR2: MDHEN and SYDVKM. Trimming shortened V by 6 bases and J by 3 bases, and 15 bases separated the two germline ends. This CDR3 reads CASRPTGPYNQPQHF. CDR3 in DNA: TGTGCCAGCAGACCGACAGGTCCCTACAATCAGCCCCAGCATTTT.

The gene calls are TRBV7-8 and TRBJ1-6, with D tentatively TRBD1 (5 bases). Per germline, CDR1 SGHVS and CDR2 FQNEAQ. The V gene lost 2 bases and the J gene lost 6 bases, with 11 bases spanning the gap. CDR3 length: 15 amino acids. CDR3 sequence: CASSLILQANSPLHF. The CDR3, as DNA: TGTGCCAGCAGCTTAATTTTACAGGCTAATTCACCCCTCCACTTT. Combining the CDR3 with reference TRBV7-8 and TRBJ1-6 gives the whole variable domain GAGVSQSPRYKVAKRGQDVALRCDPISGHVSLFWYQQALGQGPEFLTYFQNEAQLDKSGLPSDRFFAERPEGSVSTLKIQRTQQEDSAVYLCASSLILQANSPLHFGNGTRLTVT.

The chain recombines TRBV3-1 (or the pseudogene TRBV3-2) with TRBJ2-5, with TRBD2 matching 12 bases. The ends lost 4 bases at V and 5 bases at J; junction bases unmatched: 2. The CDR3 is made up of 14 amino acids. Germline V gives CDR1 LGHDT, CDR2 YNNKEL (reference sequence). The CDR3 sequence is CASSPGTSGETQYF. CDR3 nucleotide sequence: TGTGCCAGCAGCCCCGGGACTAGCGGGGAGACCCAGTACTTC.

The chain is built from TRBV11-2 and TRBJ2-4; D is uncertain. This CDR3 has 13 amino acids. V shed 6 bases and J shed 1 base, with 7 bases lying between them. The germline V gene has CDR1 SGHAT and CDR2 FQNNGV. CDR3 DNA sequence: TGTGCCAGCAGTTCAAGCGCCAAAAACATTCAGTACTTC. Encoded protein: CASSSSAKNIQYF.